This T cell receptor (beta chain) was recovered during a study of cytomegalovirus exposure and HLA in healthy donors. With 60 Vbeta and 13 Jbeta primers, the PCR was carried out. TCRdb's copy holds only in-frame clones and misses some; the assay was immunoSEQ multiplex PCR. The sample shows 150,000 to 200,000 clones, about 77% of them seen only once. Trimming removed 4 bases at V and 0 bases at J, with 11 bases between. Germline CDR1 reads SGDLS; CDR2 reads YYNGEE. This CDR3 region has 14 residues. The chain combines TRBV9 with TRBJ2-7; D is undetermined. The specimen was PBMCs. The TCR sequence derives from a male donor in good health and CMV-seropositive. The CDR3 here is CASSYSISSYEQYF. CDR3 nucleotide sequence: TGTGCCAGCAGCTACAGTATCAGCTCCTACGAGCAGTACTTC.